These 14 T cell receptor beta chains were sequenced from one sample in a study of T cell responses to AZD1222 COVID-19 vaccine (dated by TCRdb to about 2021). The sample's time point label, decoded: baseline before first vaccination. The treatment or condition label, read with the paper, signifies: meningococcal conjugate vaccine given as trial control. Libraries were built with the immunoSEQ multiplex PCR assay. TCRdb provides this immuneACCESS table in a form limited to in-frame rearrangements. Some clones are lacking; in checked studies, under half of them reflect an unresolved V gene, and why the rest are absent is not known. A total of hundreds of thousands of clones appear in this sample, about 93% of them only once. The ten largest clonotypes hold 0.9% to 1.1% of the sample. The sequencing used peripheral blood, collected on day 0 of MenACWY control vaccination. The receptors were sampled from an adult in good health.

This chain joins TRBV5-1 and TRBJ2-3; D remains ambiguous. CDR1 is SGHRS and CDR2 is YFSETQ in the germline V gene. There are 16 residues in the CDR3. V dropped 5 bases and J dropped 2 bases, with 18 bases sitting between them. The CDR3 is CASSVAVRSSTDTQYF. The CDR3 coding sequence is TGCGCCAGCAGTGTAGCAGTAAGAAGTTCCACAGATACGCAGTATTTT.

The chain carries TRBV2 and TRBJ1-4; unclear D gene. Germline V lookup: CDR1 SNHLY, CDR2 FYNNEI. CDR3 size: 12 residues. V shed 7 bases and J shed 8 bases, with 11 bases lying between them. Here the CDR3 reads CASTSQDEKLFF. The CDR3 DNA reads as TGTGCCAGCACTTCGCAGGACGAAAAACTGTTTTTT. Filled out from reference TRBV2 and TRBJ1-4, the complete variable domain reads EPEVTQTPSHQVTQMGQEVILRCVPISNHLYFYWYRQILGQKVEFLVSFYNNEISEKSEIFDDQFSVERPDGSNFTLKIRSTKLEDSAMYFCASTSQDEKLFFGSGTQLSVL.

The rearrangement uses TRBV18 and TRBJ1-6; tentatively, D is TRBD1 (6 bases). The CDR3 loop spans 18 amino acids. With 1 base removed from V and 9 bases from J, the gap between germline ends came to 22 bases. Germline V gene sequence: CDR1 KGHSH, CDR2 LQKENI. CDR3 coding DNA: TGTGCCAGCTCACCACGCCTACAGGGAAAGACTATCGGTTCACCCCTCCACTTT. Residues: CASSPRLQGKTIGSPLHF.

The rearrangement links TRBV5-8 to TRBJ1-5, with D unclear. Trimming stripped 0 bases from V and 11 bases from J, with 12 bases between. The CDR3 is 13 amino acids. Germline V gene sequence: CDR1 SGHTS, CDR2 YDEGEE. The CDR3 reads CASSLDWESAQHF. Written as DNA, the CDR3 is TGTGCCAGCAGCTTGGACTGGGAATCAGCCCAGCATTTT.

The chain carries TRBV28 and TRBJ2-1, with 10 positions matching TRBD1. This CDR3 is built from 15 residues. The germline gives CDR1 MDHEN, CDR2 SYDVKM. V shed 3 bases, J shed 2 bases, and the junction held 1 base outside the gene matches. CDR3 sequence: CASSFGQGAYNEQFF. The CDR3 DNA reads TGTGCCAGCAGTTTCGGACAGGGGGCCTACAATGAGCAGTTCTTC.

The V and J genes are TRBV7-3 and TRBJ2-3; D may be TRBD1 or TRBD2 (7 bases each). The CDR3 extends over 15 amino acids. With 4 bases removed from V and 4 bases from J, the gap between germline ends came to 15 bases. The germline V gene encodes CDR1 SGHTA and CDR2 FQGTGA. The CDR3 is CASSWEQGGSDTQYF. The DNA for the CDR3 is TGTGCCAGCAGCTGGGAGCAGGGGGGGTCAGATACGCAGTATTTT.

This clone was counted a few times. The same CDR3 arises from other DNA sequences in this sample as well. The rearrangement links TRBV6-2 or TRBV6-3 to TRBJ2-1; the match to TRBD2 covers 7 bases. The CDR3 is 15 residues long. Germline CDR1 MNHEY, CDR2 SVGEGT. Trimming took 2 bases from V and 3 from J; bases not matched to a gene: 4. CDR3 residues: CASSYEWGGYNEQFF. Written as DNA, the CDR3 is TGTGCCAGCAGTTACGAGTGGGGGGGCTACAATGAGCAGTTCTTC.

The DNA of the CDR3 is TGTGCCAGCAGCTTGCAGGGTTGGGGATCACCCCTCCACTTT. Translated, it gives CASSLQGWGSPLHF. V gene TRBV5-4 combines with J gene TRBJ1-6; a possible D gene is TRBD1 (5 bases). The CDR3 is made up of 14 amino acids. Germline-derived CDR1 and CDR2 are SGHNT and YYREEE (reference sequence). V lost 1 base and J lost 10, with 12 bases in between.

This chain uses TRBV19 with TRBJ2-1; D is unclear. The V gene lost 2 bases and the J gene lost 2 bases, with 7 bases spanning the gap. This CDR3 comprises 14 residues. Germline V gene sequence: CDR1 LNHDA, CDR2 SQIVND (reference sequence). The CDR3 protein is CASSITQAYNEQFF. CDR3 nucleotide sequence: TGTGCCAGTAGTATAACGCAGGCCTACAATGAGCAGTTCTTC.

V is TRBV4-2 and J is TRBJ2-7, with 8 bases aligning to TRBD1. Germline V lookup: CDR1 LGHNA, CDR2 YNFKEQ. V was pared by 4 bases and J by 4 bases, with 6 bases of the junction left unmatched. The CDR3 has 14 amino acids. As DNA, the CDR3 is TGTGCCAGCAGCCTTAACAGGGGGGCATACGAGCAGTACTTC. As protein: CASSLNRGAYEQYF.

V gene TRBV15 combines with J gene TRBJ2-7; D may correspond to TRBD1 or TRBD2 (5 bases each). Deletions cut 7 bases from V and 4 bases from J, with 17 bases between. Germline lookup yields CDR1 LNHNV and CDR2 YYDKDF (reference sequence). There are 14 residues in the CDR3. The CDR3 loop is CATKPRPGRYEQYF. In nucleotides, the CDR3 is TGTGCCACCAAACCTCGTCCGGGACGGTACGAGCAGTACTTC. The variable domain in full, with the rest retrieved from reference TRBV15 and TRBJ2-7, is DAMVIQNPRYQVTQFGKPVTLSCSQTLNHNVMYWYQQKSSQAPKLLFHYYDKDFNNEADTPDNFQSRRPNTSFCFLDIRSPGLGDTAMYLCATKPRPGRYEQYFGPGTRLTVT.

This chain joins TRBV7-2 and TRBJ1-4; D may be TRBD1 (5 bases). The CDR3 totals 15 residues. Trimming shortened V by 5 bases and J by 6 bases, and 16 bases separated the two germline ends. Germline V gene lookup returns CDR1 SGHTA and CDR2 FQGNSA. The CDR3 loop is CASSAAGTGDEKLFF. CDR3 DNA sequence: TGTGCCAGCAGCGCGGCCGGGACTGGGGATGAAAAACTGTTTTTT.

The rearrangement uses TRBV19 and TRBJ1-5, with 9 bases identical to TRBD1. CDR1 and CDR2 (germline): LNHDA, SQIVND (reference sequence). With V trimmed by 6 bases and J by 3 bases, 6 bases remained unmatched. The CDR3 spans 15 residues. The CDR3 nucleotides read TGTGCCAGTAGCCGCCGGGACAGGGACAATCAGCCCCAGCATTTT. It encodes CASSRRDRDNQPQHF.

DNA for the CDR3: TGTGCCACCGGGCCTCGCTACGAGCAGTACTTC. It codes for CATGPRYEQYF. The chain couples TRBV28 to TRBJ2-7, with D unresolved. V was pared by 10 bases and J by 3 bases, with 10 bases between. The CDR3 length is 11 residues. Germline CDR1 reads MDHEN; CDR2 reads SYDVKM.